This T cell receptor beta chain was recorded in a study of response to subunit inactivated influenza vaccine. The study's findings and limits: Authors suggested that a seasonal influenza vaccination recruits few new T cells each time.

TCRdb re-analysed the RT-PCR reads in MiXCR, keeping a single row per CDR3 protein. The table lists about 610,000 distinct CDR3 sequences, 13% to 15% of them singletons. Trimming removed 4 bases at V and 2 bases at J, with 15 bases between. Germline CDR1 is SQVTM and CDR2 is ANQGSEA. The CDR3 covers 15 residues. This clonotype appeared a few times. Its antigen is not known. The chain links TRBV29-1 to TRBJ1-5; a weak D match, TRBD1 (6 bases). This TCR was recovered from a man aged 50 to 59 who received an inactivated influenza vaccine. The source material was PBMCs from blood, sampled about 11 days after vaccination. CDR3 protein: CSVAAGGAGNQPQHF. The CDR3 coding sequence is TGCAGCGTTGCTGCGGGGGGCGCTGGCAATCAGCCCCAGCATTTT.